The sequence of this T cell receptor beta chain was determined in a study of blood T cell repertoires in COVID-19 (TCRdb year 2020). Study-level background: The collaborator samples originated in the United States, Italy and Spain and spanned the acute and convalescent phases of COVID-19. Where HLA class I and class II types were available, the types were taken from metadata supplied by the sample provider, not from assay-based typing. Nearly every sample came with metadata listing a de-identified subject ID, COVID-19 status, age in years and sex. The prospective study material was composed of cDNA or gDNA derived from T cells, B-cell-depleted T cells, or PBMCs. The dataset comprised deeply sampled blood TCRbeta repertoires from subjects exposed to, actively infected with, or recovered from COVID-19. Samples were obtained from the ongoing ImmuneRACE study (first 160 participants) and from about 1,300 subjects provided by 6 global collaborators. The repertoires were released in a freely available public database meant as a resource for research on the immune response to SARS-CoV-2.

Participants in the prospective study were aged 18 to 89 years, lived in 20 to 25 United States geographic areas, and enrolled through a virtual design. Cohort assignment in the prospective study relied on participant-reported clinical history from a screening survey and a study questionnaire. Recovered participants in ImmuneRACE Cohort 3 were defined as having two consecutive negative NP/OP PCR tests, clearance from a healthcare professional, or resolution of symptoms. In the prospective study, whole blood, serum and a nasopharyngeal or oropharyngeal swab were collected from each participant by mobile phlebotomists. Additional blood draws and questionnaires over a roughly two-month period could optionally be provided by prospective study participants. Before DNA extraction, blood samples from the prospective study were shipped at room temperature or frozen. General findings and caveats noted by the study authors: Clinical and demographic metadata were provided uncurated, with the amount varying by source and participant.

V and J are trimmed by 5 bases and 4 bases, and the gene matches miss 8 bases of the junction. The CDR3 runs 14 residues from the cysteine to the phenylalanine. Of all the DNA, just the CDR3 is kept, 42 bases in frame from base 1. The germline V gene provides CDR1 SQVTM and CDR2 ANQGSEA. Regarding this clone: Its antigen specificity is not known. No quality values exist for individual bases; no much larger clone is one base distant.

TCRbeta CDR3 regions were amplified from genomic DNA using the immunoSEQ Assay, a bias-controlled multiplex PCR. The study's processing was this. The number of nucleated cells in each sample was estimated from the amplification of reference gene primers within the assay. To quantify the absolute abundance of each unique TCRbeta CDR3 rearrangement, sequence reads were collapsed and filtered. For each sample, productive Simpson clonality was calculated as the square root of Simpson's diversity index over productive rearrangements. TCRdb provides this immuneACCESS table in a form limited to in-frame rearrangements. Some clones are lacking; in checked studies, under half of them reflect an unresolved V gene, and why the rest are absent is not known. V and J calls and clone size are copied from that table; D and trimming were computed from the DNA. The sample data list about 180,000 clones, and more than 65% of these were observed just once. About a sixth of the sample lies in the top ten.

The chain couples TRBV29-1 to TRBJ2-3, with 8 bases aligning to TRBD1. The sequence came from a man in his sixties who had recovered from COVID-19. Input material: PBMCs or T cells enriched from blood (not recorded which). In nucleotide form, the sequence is TGCAGCGTTACGACGGGGACAGGCGCAGATACGCAGTATTTT. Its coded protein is CSVTTGTGADTQYF.